Below are 29 T cell receptor beta chains sequenced from a single sample in a study of cytotoxic CD8 clonotypes in ibrutinib-treated CLL. Clones were read by immunoSEQ multiplex PCR, and TCRdb kept only the in-frame ones, dropping some. This table has roughly 150,000 clones, 81% appearing once. The sample here was PBMCs, taken after 12 months of ibrutinib treatment. These receptors were obtained from a human donor with chronic lymphocytic leukemia.

This clone has a single count. This chain uses TRBV27 with TRBJ2-3; no reliable D call. Germline values: CDR1 MNHEY, CDR2 SMNVEV (reference sequence). There are 12 residues in the CDR3. V was clipped by 6 bases and J by 0 bases, with 4 bases between them. The CDR3 sequence is CASSFSTDTQYF. The CDR3, as DNA: TGTGCCAGCAGCTTTAGCACAGATACGCAGTATTTT.

The gene calls are TRBV10-3 and TRBJ2-3; 9 bases agree with TRBD1. Germline CDR1 is ENHRY and CDR2 is SYGVKD. The length of the CDR3 is 14 residues. V dropped 5 bases and J dropped 2; count of bases not matched to a gene: 2. CDR3 sequence: CAISTGGSTDTQYF. The DNA for the CDR3 is TGTGCCATCAGTACAGGGGGCTCCACAGATACGCAGTATTTT.

The V gene is TRBV5-1, the J gene TRBJ2-1; D assignment may be TRBD1 or TRBD2 (5 bases each). V dropped 0 bases and J dropped 8 bases, with 12 bases sitting between them. CDR1 and CDR2 from the germline V gene are SGHRS and YFSETQ. This CDR3 region has 14 residues. The CDR3 DNA follows: TGCGCCAGCAGCTTGGAGGGTGGGGGAGATGAGCAGTTCTTC. Translating gives CASSLEGGGDEQFF.

The chain links TRBV10-2 to TRBJ1-6; D may be TRBD1 (6 bases). Germline CDR1 reads WSHSY; CDR2 reads SAAADI. V lost 0 bases, J lost 7 bases, and 10 bases lay in between. The CDR3 covers 15 residues. The CDR3: CASSESDSMNSPLHF. CDR3 DNA: TGCGCCAGCAGTGAGTCGGACAGTATGAATTCACCCCTCCACTTT.

The chain couples TRBV4-3 to TRBJ2-7; 12 bases fit TRBD1. Germline CDR1 is LGHNA and CDR2 is YSLEER. The CDR3 loop spans 15 amino acids. Trimming cost V 3 bases and J 6 bases; bases outside gene matches: 6. Here the CDR3 reads CASSQSGTGGVEQYF. CDR3 nucleotide sequence: TGCGCCAGCAGCCAGTCCGGGACAGGGGGCGTCGAGCAGTACTTC.

The genes are TRBV7-2 and TRBJ1-2; tentative D call: TRBD1 (5 bases). Germline values: CDR1 SGHTA, CDR2 FQGNSA. The CDR3 loop spans 14 amino acids. V lost 2 bases and J lost 7, with 14 bases in between. CDR3 nucleotide sequence: TGTGCCAGCAGCTTAAGCAGGGCGTCGATTGGCTACACCTTC. Its translation is CASSLSRASIGYTF.

This clone occurred a few times. The CDR3 DNA sequence: TGTGCCAGCTCACCTCTAGCGGGAGCGCTCCGCAATGAGCAGTTCTTC. Its translation: CASSPLAGALRNEQFF. The V gene is TRBV18, the J gene TRBJ2-1, with 10 positions matching TRBD2. The V and J ends lost 3 bases and 6 bases, in that order; junction bases with no gene match: 8. The V gene's germline CDR1 is KGHSH and CDR2 LQKENI. CDR3 length: 16 residues.

The chain employs TRBV7-3 and TRBJ2-5; TRBD2 aligns across 10 bases. V gave up 4 bases and J gave up 5 bases; unmatched junction bases: 7. CDR1 is SGHTA and CDR2 is FQGTGA in the germline V gene. The CDR3 loop spans 15 amino acids. The CDR3 DNA sequence: TGTGCCAGCAGCTCTAGCGGGGGCTCGATGGAGACCCAGTACTTC. Translated: CASSSSGGSMETQYF.

This chain joins TRBV18 and TRBJ1-5, with 10 bases that match TRBD1. This CDR3 has 17 residues. V lost 3 bases to trimming and J lost 1 base; unmatched junction nucleotides: 6. CDR1 KGHSH and CDR2 LQKENI come from the germline V gene. CDR3 nucleotide sequence: TGTGCCAGCTCACCGGGACAGGGGTTAAGAAGCAATCAGCCCCAGCATTTT. Protein sequence: CASSPGQGLRSNQPQHF. Full variable domain (outside the CDR3, taken from reference TRBV18 and TRBJ1-5): NAGVMQNPRHLVRRRGQEARLRCSPMKGHSHVYWYRQLPEEGLKFMVYLQKENIIDESGMPKERFSAEFPKEGPSILRIQQVVRGDSAAYFCASSPGQGLRSNQPQHFGDGTRLSIL.

The chain carries TRBV5-4 and TRBJ2-1, with 7 bases identical to TRBD1. CDR1 SGHNT and CDR2 YYREEE come from the germline V gene (reference sequence). This CDR3 spans 16 amino acids. The V gene end was trimmed by 0 bases and the J gene end by 5 bases; junction bases not matched to a gene: 8. The CDR3 sequence is CASSLAGLGQHNEQFF. In DNA form, the CDR3 reads TGTGCCAGCAGCTTGGCCGGGTTGGGACAGCACAATGAGCAGTTCTTC.

This rearrangement joins TRBV10-1 to TRBJ2-7, with 9 nucleotides matching TRBD1. J was trimmed by 3 bases and V by 9 bases; bases with no gene match: 6. The CDR3 sequence is 13 residues long. Germline V lookup: CDR1 WNHNN, CDR2 SYGVQD (reference sequence). The CDR3 spells CARRDRGYYEQYF. Here the CDR3 DNA reads TGCGCCAGAAGAGACAGGGGGTACTACGAGCAGTACTTC.

The genes are TRBV19 and TRBJ1-1; a possible D gene is TRBD1 (5 bases). The CDR3 consists of 13 residues. V lost 0 bases and J 10 bases, leaving 12 bases between the germline ends. Germline loops: CDR1 LNHDA, CDR2 SQIVND (reference sequence). CDR3 bases: TGTGCCAGTAGTATAGATGGGACCGGGGGAGCTTTCTTT. Protein: CASSIDGTGGAFF.

The chain is built from TRBV7-2 and TRBJ2-1; 8 bases map to TRBD2. CDR1 and CDR2 from the germline V gene are SGHTA and FQGNSA. J gave up 2 bases and V 1 base, and 13 bases lay outside the gene matches. This CDR3 has 19 residues. The CDR3 region is CASSLVGGRGAMTYNEQFF. Written as DNA, the CDR3 is TGTGCCAGCAGCTTAGTGGGAGGGCGGGGGGCCATGACCTACAATGAGCAGTTCTTC.

The chain combines TRBV5-4 with TRBJ1-1; D might be TRBD1 (6 bases). The CDR3 is 13 amino acids. Trimming removed 1 base from V and 9 bases from J, with 13 bases in between. Looked up from germline, CDR1 is SGHNT and CDR2 is YYREEE (reference sequence). CDR3 residues: CASSLNRDSQAFF. In DNA, the CDR3 is TGTGCCAGCAGCTTGAACAGGGATTCTCAAGCTTTCTTT.

V is TRBV7-9 and J is TRBJ2-1, with D unresolved. Germline V gene sequence: CDR1 SEHNR, CDR2 FQNEAQ (reference sequence). This CDR3 is built from 14 residues. V lost 2 bases to trimming and J lost 5 bases, with 10 bases between them. In DNA form, the CDR3 reads TGTGCCAGCAGCTTATTTGGTGGGGACAATGAGCAGTTCTTC. Translated, it gives CASSLFGGDNEQFF.

The J gene is TRBJ1-5, the V gene TRBV6-1; D gene uncertain. CDR1 and CDR2 (germline): MNHNS, SASEGT. V lost 2 bases and J lost 0, with 20 bases in between. The CDR3 is 19 residues long. The CDR3 DNA reads as TGTGCCAGCAGTGAACGCGCGGGTAGGGTCCTTTATAGCAATCAGCCCCAGCATTTT. Its translation is CASSERAGRVLYSNQPQHF.

Note on this clone: Its ends do not fully match the called genes, so a read error is possible. The V call is TRBV7-8, the J call TRBJ2-1; 8 bases line up with TRBD2. CDR1 is SGHVS, CDR2 FQNEAQ, per germline. CDR3 length equals 16 residues. This CDR3 reads CASSLAPRGAVNEQFF. In nucleotides, the CDR3 is TGTGCCAGCAGCCTAGCCCCGCGGGGGGCGGTGAATGAGCAGTTCTTC.

The V call is TRBV5-1, the J call TRBJ1-4, with TRBD1 matching over 9 bases. The germline V gene encodes CDR1 SGHRS and CDR2 YFSETQ. Germline trimming cut 4 bases from V and 0 bases from J; bases unmatched to any gene: 7. The CDR3 contains 17 residues. CDR3 DNA: TGCGCCAGCAGCCCCCGGGACAGGGAACCAACTAATGAAAAACTGTTTTTT. Residues: CASSPRDREPTNEKLFF.

On this clone itself: Only one base separates this from a far larger clonotype, so it likely reflects a read error. V usage is TRBV6-5 and J usage is TRBJ2-5; D is ambiguous. Trimming pared 5 bases from V and 2 bases from J, leaving 3 bases between. The CDR3 spans 11 residues. Germline CDR1 reads MNHEY; CDR2 reads SVGAGI. In nucleotides, the CDR3 is TGTGCCAGCAGTCTACAAGAGACCCAGTACTTC. The encoded protein is CASSLQETQYF.

The CDR3 nucleotides read TGTGCCAGCAGCCAGAGTAATGAAAAACTGTTTTTT. This sequence encodes CASSQSNEKLFF. This rearrangement joins TRBV28 to TRBJ1-4, with no clear D. CDR1 MDHEN and CDR2 SYDVKM come from the germline V gene. V was shortened by 6 bases and J by 4 bases, with 6 bases between the two germline ends. This CDR3 is built from 12 residues. Full variable domain (outside the CDR3, taken from reference TRBV28 and TRBJ1-4): DVKVTQSSRYLVKRTGEKVFLECVQDMDHENMFWYRQDPGLGLRLIYFSYDVKMKEKGDIPEGYSVSREKKERFSLILESASTNQTSMYLCASSQSNEKLFFGSGTQLSVL.

Notes on this clone: An end of the junction does not agree with germline; a read error may underlie this. This chain links TRBV7-7 with TRBJ2-5; 12 bases are a match to TRBD1. The CDR3 sequence is 15 residues long. Germline V gene lookup returns CDR1 SSHAT and CDR2 FNYEAQ (reference sequence). For the CDR3, the DNA is TGTGCTAGCAGCTTTGGGACAGGGGGCCGCGAGACCCAGTACTTC. It encodes CASSFGTGGRETQYF.

The chain combines TRBV5-6 with TRBJ1-1; the match to TRBD1 covers 7 bases. Germline lookup yields CDR1 SGHDT and CDR2 YYEEEE. This CDR3 spans 16 amino acids. Unmatched junction bases numbered 8, after V lost 3 bases and J lost 0 bases. The CDR3 DNA sequence: TGTGCCAGCAGCTCGGAACCGGGACAGTTGAACACTGAAGCTTTCTTT. Protein product: CASSSEPGQLNTEAFF.

This chain uses TRBV28 with TRBJ2-1; TRBD2 matches 9 bases. Per the germline V gene, CDR1 is MDHEN and CDR2 is SYDVKM. The CDR3 runs 15 residues. The V segment lost 5 bases and the J segment 5 bases; nucleotides outside the gene matches: 7. The CDR3 spells CASSRAGGRHNEQFF. The DNA of the CDR3 is TGTGCCAGCAGTCGAGCGGGGGGCCGACACAATGAGCAGTTCTTC.

The rearrangement joins TRBV7-9 to TRBJ1-1; D may be TRBD1 (6 bases). Trimming shortened V by 4 bases and J by 3 bases, and 12 bases separated the two germline ends. The CDR3 consists of 14 residues. In germline, CDR1 is SEHNR, CDR2 FQNEAQ (reference sequence). The CDR3 nucleotides are TGTGCCAGCAGCTATCAAGGGGGGCACACTGAAGCTTTCTTT. Residues: CASSYQGGHTEAFF. The complete variable domain, with remaining parts taken from reference TRBV7-9 and TRBJ1-1, reads DTGVSQNPRHKITKRGQNVTFRCDPISEHNRLYWYRQTLGQGPEFLTYFQNEAQLEKSRLLSDRFSAERPKGSFSTLEIQRTEQGDSAMYLCASSYQGGHTEAFFGQGTRLTVV.

V is TRBV7-2 and J is TRBJ2-2; 9 bases align to TRBD1. The CDR3 runs 14 residues. The J segment lost 9 bases and the V segment lost 7 bases, leaving 9 bases of the junction unmatched. Germline V gene lookup returns CDR1 SGHTA and CDR2 FQGNSA. DNA for the CDR3: TGTGCCAGCACTGGGACAGGGACCGCCCGGGAGCTGTTTTTT. This translates into CASTGTGTARELFF. The entire variable domain, with the rest obtained from reference TRBV7-2 and TRBJ2-2, is as follows: GAGVSQSPSNKVTEKGKDVELRCDPISGHTALYWYRQSLGQGLEFLIYFQGNSAPDKSGLPSDRFSAERTGGSVSTLTIQRTQQEDSAVYLCASTGTGTARELFFGEGSRLTVL.

This chain connects TRBV7-2 to TRBJ2-5; TRBD2 is a possible D gene (6 bases). The ends were cut back, 5 bases at V and 3 bases at J, with 19 bases in the middle. Per the germline V gene, CDR1 is SGHTA and CDR2 is FQGNSA. This CDR3 comprises 16 residues. The CDR3 sequence: CASSRPGFGGKETQYF. The CDR3 DNA follows: TGTGCCAGCAGCCGTCCAGGGTTCGGAGGGAAAGAGACCCAGTACTTC. Combining the CDR3 with reference TRBV7-2 and TRBJ2-5 gives the whole variable domain GAGVSQSPSNKVTEKGKDVELRCDPISGHTALYWYRQSLGQGLEFLIYFQGNSAPDKSGLPSDRFSAERTGGSVSTLTIQRTQQEDSAVYLCASSRPGFGGKETQYFGPGTRLLVL.

The J gene is TRBJ2-5, the V gene TRBV28, with TRBD1 identical over 8 bases. This CDR3 region has 14 residues. J was trimmed by 3 bases and V by 5 bases; bases with no gene match: 5. The germline V gene encodes CDR1 MDHEN and CDR2 SYDVKM. This CDR3 is CASSRPGQEETQYF. The CDR3, as DNA: TGTGCCAGCAGTCGCCCGGGACAGGAAGAGACCCAGTACTTC.

The chain joins TRBV6-5 to TRBJ2-3, with TRBD2 identical over 7 bases. This CDR3 region has 13 residues. CDR1 and CDR2 from the germline V gene are MNHEY and SVGAGI. V was clipped by 6 bases and J by 8 bases; unmatched bases: 8. The CDR3 region has the DNA TGTGCCAGCAGCCGTCTGACTAGCAGTACGCAGTATTTT. It translates to CASSRLTSSTQYF.

V is TRBV5-1 and J is TRBJ2-3; D is unresolved. The germline V gene has CDR1 SGHRS and CDR2 YFSETQ. This CDR3 has 16 amino acids. Deletions cut 0 bases from V and 2 bases from J, with 13 bases between. The CDR3 nucleotides are TGCGCCAGCAGCTTGGGCCAAGGTGGAAACACAGATACGCAGTATTTT. This sequence encodes CASSLGQGGNTDTQYF.